This TCR beta chain was captured in a study of blood T cell repertoires in COVID-19. Study at large: In each case, the material was cDNA or gDNA derived from T cells, B-cell-depleted T cells, or PBMCs.

Original analysis: How many nucleated cells were present was estimated from reference gene primer amplification. TCRdb keeps only in-frame clones here, not all; method: immunoSEQ multiplex PCR. V, J and clone size derive from that table, while D and trimming were established from the DNA sequence. The sample carries about 34,000 clones, about 90% recorded once. The CDR3 runs 14 residues. CDR1 SGDLS and CDR2 YYNGEE come from the germline V gene. V trimming: 8 bases; J trimming: 0 bases; junction bases outside the gene matches: 3. Only a few counts were recorded for this clone. The sequenced sample was peripheral blood. The chain combines TRBV9 with TRBJ1-3, with 9 bases matching TRBD1. This TCR derives from a woman older than 75 with acute or convalescent COVID-19. The DNA of the CDR3 is TGTGCCAGGCCGGGACAGGGCTCTGGAAACACCATATATTTT. Translated, it gives CARPGQGSGNTIYF.